This TCR beta chain was obtained from a study of immune evolution from preneoplasia to lung adenocarcinoma. The protocol was immunoSEQ multiplex PCR, while the TCRdb copy is restricted to in-frame clones and leaves out a portion. This table has about 10,000 clones, more than 75% appearing once. Premalignant or tumor cells were enriched by macro-dissection after pathologic assessment. Germline lookup yields CDR1 SGHTA and CDR2 FQGNSA. CDR3 length: 16 residues. With V trimmed by 1 base and J by 6 bases, 8 bases remained unmatched. Study findings and constraints: Normal lung had highest clonality; later lesions appeared denser, more diverse. Top clone frequencies peaked in normal lung, apparently declining through invasive adenocarcinoma.

Concerning this clone itself: The antigen remains unidentified.

The sequence was obtained from a person between 65 and 79 years old with invasive lung adenocarcinoma. Some clones in this sample may be carry-over from other donors' samples. This sequence joins TRBV7-2 and TRBJ2-7; 11 bases match TRBD2. What was sequenced was FFPE invasive lung adenocarcinoma tissue. This CDR3 reads CASSLGPLAGGGEQYF. The CDR3 DNA is TGTGCCAGCAGCTTAGGACCTCTAGCGGGGGGCGGCGAGCAGTACTTC.